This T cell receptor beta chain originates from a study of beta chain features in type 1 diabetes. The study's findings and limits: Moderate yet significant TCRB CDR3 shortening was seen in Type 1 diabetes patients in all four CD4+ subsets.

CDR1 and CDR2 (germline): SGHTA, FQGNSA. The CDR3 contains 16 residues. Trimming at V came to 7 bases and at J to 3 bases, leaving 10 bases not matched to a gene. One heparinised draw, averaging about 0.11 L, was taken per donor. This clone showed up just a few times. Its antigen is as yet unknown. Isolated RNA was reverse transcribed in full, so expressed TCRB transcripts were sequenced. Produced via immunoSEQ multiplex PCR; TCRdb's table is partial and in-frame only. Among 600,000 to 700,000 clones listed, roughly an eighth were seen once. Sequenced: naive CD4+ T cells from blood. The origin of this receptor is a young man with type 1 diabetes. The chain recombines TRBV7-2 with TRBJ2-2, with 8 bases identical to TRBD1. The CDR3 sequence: CASILTGGSDTGELFF. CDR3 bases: TGTGCCAGCATCCTAACAGGGGGATCGGACACCGGGGAGCTGTTTTTT. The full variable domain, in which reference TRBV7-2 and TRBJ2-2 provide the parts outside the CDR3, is GAGVSQSPSNKVTEKGKDVELRCDPISGHTALYWYRQSLGQGLEFLIYFQGNSAPDKSGLPSDRFSAERTGGSVSTLTIQRTQQEDSAVYLCASILTGGSDTGELFFGEGSRLTVL.